Reported below is one T cell receptor beta chain. What it binds is unknown. The CDR3 end falls 3 residues outside the read, so it is completed with the germline J gene. In germline, CDR1 is SGHVS, CDR2 FQNEAQ. Trimming left V 4 bases short and J 5 bases short, with 12 bases between. The CDR3 sequence is 13 residues long. The data originate from a study of Tregs in tolerant kidney transplant recipients. Study at large: The nonmyeloablative bone marrow transplants came from related graft donors, with transient mixed chimerism.

General study points: Findings come from small patient numbers and require larger validation.

The protocol was immunoSEQ multiplex PCR, while the TCRdb copy is restricted to in-frame clones and leaves out a portion. This listing includes roughly 48,000 clones. This clonotype originated in a human donor who received a combined kidney and bone marrow transplant. This specimen consisted of CD4+ T cells from blood, obtained before the transplant. The chain couples TRBV7-8 to TRBJ2-7; weak D call: TRBD2 (6 bases). CDR3 DNA (partial): TGTGCCAGCAGCTCGGGGGTATGGGACGAG. It encodes CASSSGVWDE. The full CDR3 reads CASSSGVWDEQYF.